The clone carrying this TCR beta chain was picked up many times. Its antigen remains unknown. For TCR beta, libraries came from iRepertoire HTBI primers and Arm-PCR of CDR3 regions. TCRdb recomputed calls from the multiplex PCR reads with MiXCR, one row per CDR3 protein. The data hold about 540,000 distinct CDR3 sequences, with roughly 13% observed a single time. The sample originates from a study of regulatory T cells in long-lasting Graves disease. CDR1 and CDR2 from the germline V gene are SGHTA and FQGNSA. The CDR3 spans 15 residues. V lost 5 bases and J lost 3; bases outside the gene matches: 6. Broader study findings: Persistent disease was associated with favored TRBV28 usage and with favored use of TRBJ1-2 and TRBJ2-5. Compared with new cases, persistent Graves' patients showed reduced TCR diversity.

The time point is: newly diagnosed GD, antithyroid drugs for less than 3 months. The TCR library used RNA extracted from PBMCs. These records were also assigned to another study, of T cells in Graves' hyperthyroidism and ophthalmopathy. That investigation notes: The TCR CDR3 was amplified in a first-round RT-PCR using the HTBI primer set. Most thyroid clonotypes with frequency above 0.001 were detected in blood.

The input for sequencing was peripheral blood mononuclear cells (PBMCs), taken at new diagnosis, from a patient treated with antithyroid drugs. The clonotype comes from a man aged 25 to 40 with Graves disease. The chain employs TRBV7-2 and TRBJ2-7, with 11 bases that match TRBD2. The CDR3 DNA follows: TGTGCCAGCAGCCGGGGACTAGCGGAGGTCTACGAGCAGTACTTC. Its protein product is CASSRGLAEVYEQYF.